A single sample gave rise to the 26 T cell receptor beta chains below, sequenced in a study of T cell responses to AZD1222 COVID-19 vaccine. Assay: immunoSEQ multiplex PCR; the TCRdb copy retains only in-frame clones and omits some. This table holds some 130,000 clones, approximately 90% found once. The specimen was peripheral blood, collected on day 0 of AZD1222 vaccination. The receptors shown here come from an adult in good health.

The chain joins TRBV7-2 to TRBJ1-2; 8 bases are shared with TRBD1. The CDR3 covers 15 residues. After removal of 3 bases from V and 8 bases from J, the junction contained 11 bases not matched to a gene. The germline CDR1 and CDR2 sequences are SGHTA and FQGNSA. The CDR3 bases are TGTGCCAGCAGCTTCGACTCCGGACAGGGTAAAGGCTACACCTTC. This gives the protein CASSFDSGQGKGYTF. Looking up the rest from reference TRBV7-2 and TRBJ1-2 gives the full variable domain: GAGVSQSPSNKVTEKGKDVELRCDPISGHTALYWYRQSLGQGLEFLIYFQGNSAPDKSGLPSDRFSAERTGGSVSTLTIQRTQQEDSAVYLCASSFDSGQGKGYTFGSGTRLTVV.

The chain couples TRBV27 to TRBJ1-4, with TRBD1 identical over 10 bases. The ends lost 1 base at V and 4 bases at J; junction bases unmatched: 3. This CDR3 is 16 amino acids long. Germline CDR1 reads MNHEY; CDR2 reads SMNVEV (reference sequence). Written as DNA, the CDR3 is TGTGCCAGCAGTTTATGGACAGGGGGTCTTAATGAAAAACTGTTTTTT. Its protein product is CASSLWTGGLNEKLFF.

This chain uses TRBV7-2 with TRBJ1-6, with 8 bases matching TRBD1. From germline, CDR1 is SGHTA and CDR2 FQGNSA. This CDR3 region has 15 residues. V lost 4 bases and J lost 9; bases outside the gene matches: 8. CDR3 region: CASSSRQGIGSPLHF. CDR3 DNA sequence: TGTGCCAGCAGCTCCCGACAGGGGATAGGTTCACCCCTCCACTTT.

The chain carries TRBV7-2 and TRBJ1-2; D gene ambiguous. CDR1 and CDR2 from the germline V gene are SGHTA and FQGNSA. This CDR3 spans 14 amino acids. Trimming stripped 8 bases from V and 3 bases from J, with 16 bases between. Here the CDR3 reads CASEPGASDYGYTF. In DNA form, the CDR3 reads TGTGCCAGCGAGCCGGGCGCCTCTGACTATGGCTACACCTTC. The whole variable domain, remainder taken from reference TRBV7-2 and TRBJ1-2, is GAGVSQSPSNKVTEKGKDVELRCDPISGHTALYWYRQSLGQGLEFLIYFQGNSAPDKSGLPSDRFSAERTGGSVSTLTIQRTQQEDSAVYLCASEPGASDYGYTFGSGTRLTVV.

This chain joins TRBV10-3 and TRBJ2-5, with D maybe TRBD2 (5 bases). CDR3 length: 15 residues. CDR1 and CDR2 from the germline V gene are ENHRY and SYGVKD. V was cut by 0 bases and J by 1 base, with 9 bases left in between. The CDR3 region has the DNA TGTGCCATCAGTGAGTCGTCCGGGGTCCAAGAGACCCAGTACTTC. This gives the protein CAISESSGVQETQYF.

CDR3 bases: TGTGCCAGCAGCTTCGGACAGGGTGGGAGTAAAACTGAAGCTTTCTTT. It is translated as CASSFGQGGSKTEAFF. The chain uses TRBV7-3 and TRBJ1-1; 8 bases line up with TRBD1. With 3 bases clipped from V and 5 bases from J, the junction kept 11 bases outside the gene matches. In germline, CDR1 is SGHTA, CDR2 FQGTGA. The CDR3 is 16 residues long.

The rearrangement links TRBV9 to TRBJ2-2; D gene unclear. CDR3 size: 12 residues. Germline values: CDR1 SGDLS, CDR2 YYNGEE. The V and J ends lost 1 base and 6 bases respectively, with 4 bases between them. The DNA for the CDR3 is TGTGCCAGCAGCGTAAGATCCGGGGAGCTGTTTTTT. Its protein product is CASSVRSGELFF.

The rearrangement joins TRBV9 to TRBJ1-2, with D uncertain. Deletions cut 0 bases from V and 5 bases from J, with 14 bases between. Germline V gene sequence: CDR1 SGDLS, CDR2 YYNGEE. The CDR3 totals 15 residues. CDR3 DNA: TGTGCCAGCAGCGTAGATTTCCACCACGGGTATGGCTACACCTTC. This gives the protein CASSVDFHHGYGYTF. Supplemented by reference TRBV9 and TRBJ1-2, the full variable domain reads DSGVTQTPKHLITATGQRVTLRCSPRSGDLSVYWYQQSLDQGLQFLIQYYNGEERAKGNILERFSAQQFPDLHSELNLSSLELGDSALYFCASSVDFHHGYGYTFGSGTRLTVV.

The CDR3 reads CATSDPFQGTEAFF. CDR3 sequence (DNA): TGTGCCACCAGTGACCCATTTCAGGGTACGGAAGCTTTCTTT. V usage is TRBV24-1 and J usage is TRBJ1-1; tentatively, D is TRBD1 (5 bases). Per the germline V gene, CDR1 is KGHDR and CDR2 is SFDVKD. Trimming cost V 4 bases and J 8 bases, with 16 bases left between them. This CDR3 region has 14 residues.

The chain employs TRBV14 and TRBJ1-4; D not resolved. The germline V and J ends were trimmed by 0 bases and 7 bases, with 3 bases remaining between them. CDR1 SGHDN and CDR2 FVKESK come from the germline V gene. The CDR3 consists of 12 residues. The CDR3 DNA is TGTGCCAGCAGCCAAGACGGTGAAAAACTGTTTTTT. It is translated as CASSQDGEKLFF. Full variable domain (outside the CDR3, taken from reference TRBV14 and TRBJ1-4): EAGVTQFPSHSVIEKGQTVTLRCDPISGHDNLYWYRRVMGKEIKFLLHFVKESKQDESGMPNNRFLAERTGGTYSTLKVQPAELEDSGVYFCASSQDGEKLFFGSGTQLSVL.

The V and J genes are TRBV4-1 and TRBJ2-6, with D unresolved. The CDR3 has 19 residues. The germline V and J ends were trimmed by 1 base and 0 bases, with 16 bases remaining between them. Germline-derived CDR1 and CDR2 are MGHRA and YSYEKL. The CDR3, as DNA: TGCGCCAGCAGCCAAGTAGTGCTTTTGGTGAGCTCTGGGGCCAACGTCCTGACTTTC. Its translation: CASSQVVLLVSSGANVLTF.

The chain is built from TRBV4-2 and TRBJ2-4, with TRBD1 as a possible D gene (6 bases). The CDR3 consists of 20 residues. Germline CDR1 reads LGHNA; CDR2 reads YNFKEQ. V gave up 1 base and J gave up 1 base, with 23 bases separating them. The CDR3 region has the DNA TGTGCCAGCAGCCAAGTTATGCCGGGACAAGGAGTGCTCGCCAAAAACATTCAGTACTTC. The encoded protein is CASSQVMPGQGVLAKNIQYF.

This clone was counted once. V is TRBV30 and J is TRBJ2-1; 13 nucleotides match TRBD2. This CDR3 spans 19 amino acids. V gave up 2 bases and J gave up 8 bases; unmatched junction bases: 18. In germline, CDR1 is GTSNPN, CDR2 SVGIG (reference sequence). The CDR3 DNA reads as TGTGCCTGGAGTTCATCCCGGACTAGCGGGAGCCGGGGCGTGGATGAGCAGTTCTTC. Translated, it gives CAWSSSRTSGSRGVDEQFF.

J is TRBJ1-1 and V is TRBV6-1; no reliable D call. Trimming shortened V by 1 base and J by 7 bases, and 7 bases separated the two germline ends. The length of the CDR3 is 12 residues. Germline V lookup: CDR1 MNHNS, CDR2 SASEGT. CDR3 amino acids: CASSEGYLEAFF. DNA of the CDR3: TGTGCCAGCAGTGAAGGGTACCTTGAAGCTTTCTTT.

This clone was counted only a few times. The chain combines TRBV27 with TRBJ2-7; 12 nucleotides agree with TRBD2. This CDR3 contains 13 residues. After removal of 4 bases from V and 5 bases from J, the junction contained 0 bases not matched to a gene. Germline CDR1 MNHEY, CDR2 SMNVEV (reference sequence). The CDR3 DNA follows: TGTGCCAGCAGTTGGACTAGCGGGAACGAGCAGTACTTC. It is translated as CASSWTSGNEQYF.

This clone has just a few counts. The chain recombines TRBV10-2 with TRBJ1-1, with 7 bases identical to TRBD1. Germline V gives CDR1 WSHSY, CDR2 SAAADI. CDR3 length: 14 residues. The ends lost 6 bases at V and 1 base at J; junction bases unmatched: 5. The CDR3 region has the DNA TGCGCCAGCAGCAGACAGGGAGAGAACACTGAAGCTTTCTTT. Protein sequence: CASSRQGENTEAFF.

This chain joins TRBV6-5 and TRBJ1-2; D possibly corresponds to TRBD1 (5 bases). The CDR3 consists of 12 residues. The germline CDR1 and CDR2 sequences are MNHEY and SVGAGI. The germline V and J ends were trimmed by 0 bases and 8 bases, with 7 bases remaining between them. DNA for the CDR3: TGTGCCAGCAGTTACTCGAAGGGGGGCTACACCTTC. This translates into CASSYSKGGYTF.

The rearrangement joins TRBV6-5 to TRBJ1-2; D might be TRBD1 (5 bases). V was trimmed by 6 bases and J by 1 base, leaving 12 bases between them. Germline V CDR1 and CDR2: MNHEY, SVGAGI. The CDR3 has 14 residues. In DNA form, the CDR3 reads TGTGCCAGCAGCGTCGACAGCTTTAACTATGGCTACACCTTC. Translation: CASSVDSFNYGYTF.

The chain links TRBV28 to TRBJ1-5; D perhaps matches TRBD1 (6 bases). The germline V gene has CDR1 MDHEN and CDR2 SYDVKM. CDR3 length: 13 amino acids. Trimming removed 5 bases at V and 4 bases at J, with 9 bases between. CDR3 DNA: TGTGCCAGCAGTACAGGGCCGAATCAGCCCCAGCATTTT. It yields the protein CASSTGPNQPQHF. Using reference TRBV28 and TRBJ1-5 for the parts outside the CDR3, the full variable domain is DVKVTQSSRYLVKRTGEKVFLECVQDMDHENMFWYRQDPGLGLRLIYFSYDVKMKEKGDIPEGYSVSREKKERFSLILESASTNQTSMYLCASSTGPNQPQHFGDGTRLSIL.

This chain joins TRBV5-4 and TRBJ2-7, with a weak D call TRBD2 (6 bases). The V gene lost 2 bases and the J gene lost 2 bases, with 14 bases spanning the gap. CDR1 and CDR2 from the germline V gene are SGHNT and YYREEE (reference sequence). The CDR3 is made up of 15 amino acids. The CDR3 loop is CASSFGAGPPYEQYF. Here the CDR3 DNA reads TGTGCCAGCAGCTTTGGTGCGGGGCCCCCCTACGAGCAGTACTTC. The full variable domain, completed using reference TRBV5-4 and TRBJ2-7, is ETGVTQSPTHLIKTRGQQVTLRCSSQSGHNTVSWYQQALGQGPQFIFQYYREEENGRGNFPPRFSGLQFPNYSSELNVNALELDDSALYLCASSFGAGPPYEQYFGPGTRLTVT.

The V gene is TRBV14, the J gene TRBJ1-1, with D possibly being TRBD1 (6 bases). CDR1 is SGHDN and CDR2 is FVKESK in the germline V gene. The CDR3 consists of 15 residues. Trimming pared 2 bases from V and 10 bases from J, leaving 20 bases between. The DNA for the CDR3 is TGTGCCAGCAGCCAATGGGGCCCCGGGGGCGTCCGAGCTTTCTTT. Protein sequence: CASSQWGPGGVRAFF.

The chain has TRBV3-1 (or the pseudogene TRBV3-2) and TRBJ2-7; 7 positions agree with TRBD2. Germline CDR1 and CDR2: LGHDT and YNNKEL (reference sequence). CDR3 length: 15 amino acids. V shed 5 bases, J shed 0 bases, and the junction held 7 bases outside the gene matches. CDR3 sequence: CASSAPGGSSYEQYF. The CDR3, as DNA: TGTGCCAGCAGCGCGCCGGGGGGTAGCTCCTACGAGCAGTACTTC.

This clone has a single count. This chain uses TRBV7-9 with TRBJ2-1; TRBD2 matches at 7 bases. The CDR3 extends over 14 amino acids. The V gene's germline CDR1 is SEHNR and CDR2 FQNEAQ (reference sequence). V was clipped by 5 bases and J by 14 bases; unmatched bases: 15. The CDR3 DNA reads as TGTGCCAGCAGCCCCCATCATCTGGCGGGAGATGAGTTCTTC. Translation: CASSPHHLAGDEFF. The full variable domain, with the rest looked up from reference TRBV7-9 and TRBJ2-1, is DTGVSQNPRHKITKRGQNVTFRCDPISEHNRLYWYRQTLGQGPEFLTYFQNEAQLEKSRLLSDRFSAERPKGSFSTLEIQRTEQGDSAMYLCASSPHHLAGDEFFGPGTRLTVL.

The V call is TRBV10-1, the J call TRBJ1-3, with no clear D. The CDR3 runs to 16 residues. Trimming removed 4 bases from V and 7 bases from J, with 20 bases in between. The germline gives CDR1 WNHNN, CDR2 SYGVQD (reference sequence). The CDR3 DNA reads TGCGCCAGCAGTGCCGGGAAACCGTCCTTTAGGAACACCATATATTTT. Residues: CASSAGKPSFRNTIYF.

DNA of the CDR3: TGCGCCAGCAGCTTTTACAGGGATCTTAACTATGGCTACACCTTC. Its protein is CASSFYRDLNYGYTF. This chain uses TRBV5-1 with TRBJ1-2, with a tentative D call TRBD1 (6 bases). Germline V gene sequence: CDR1 SGHRS, CDR2 YFSETQ. V lost 2 bases and J 1 base, leaving 12 bases between the germline ends. This CDR3 contains 15 residues.

The chain joins TRBV19 to TRBJ1-5; D may be TRBD1 (6 bases). Trimming removed 3 bases at V and 4 bases at J, with 19 bases between. This CDR3 has 17 residues. Germline V lookup: CDR1 LNHDA, CDR2 SQIVND (reference sequence). The CDR3 coding sequence is TGTGCCAGTAGTATCAGCCTCGGTGGGGGCCCTAATCAGCCCCAGCATTTT. This sequence encodes CASSISLGGGPNQPQHF. Together with reference TRBV19 and TRBJ1-5, the CDR3 gives the full variable domain: DGGITQSPKYLFRKEGQNVTLSCEQNLNHDAMYWYRQDPGQGLRLIYYSQIVNDFQKGDIAEGYSVSREKKESFPLTVTSAQKNPTAFYLCASSISLGGGPNQPQHFGDGTRLSIL.